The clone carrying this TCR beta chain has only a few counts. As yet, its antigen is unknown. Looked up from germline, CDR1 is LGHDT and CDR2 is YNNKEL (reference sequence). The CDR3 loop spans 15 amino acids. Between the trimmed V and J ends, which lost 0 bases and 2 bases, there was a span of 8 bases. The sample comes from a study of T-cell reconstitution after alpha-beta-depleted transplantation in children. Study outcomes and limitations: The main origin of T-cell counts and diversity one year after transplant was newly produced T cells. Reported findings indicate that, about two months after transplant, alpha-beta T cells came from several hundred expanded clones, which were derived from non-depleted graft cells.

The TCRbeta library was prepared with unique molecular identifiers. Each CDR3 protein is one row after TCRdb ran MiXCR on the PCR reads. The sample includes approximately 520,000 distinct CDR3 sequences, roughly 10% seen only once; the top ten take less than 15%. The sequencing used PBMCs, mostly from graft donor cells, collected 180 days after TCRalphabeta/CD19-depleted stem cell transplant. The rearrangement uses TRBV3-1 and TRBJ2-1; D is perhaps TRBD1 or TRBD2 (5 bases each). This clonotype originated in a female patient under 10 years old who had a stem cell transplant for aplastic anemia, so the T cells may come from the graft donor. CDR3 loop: CASSQEWGPYNEQFF. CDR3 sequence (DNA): TGTGCCAGCAGCCAAGAATGGGGACCCTACAATGAGCAGTTCTTC.